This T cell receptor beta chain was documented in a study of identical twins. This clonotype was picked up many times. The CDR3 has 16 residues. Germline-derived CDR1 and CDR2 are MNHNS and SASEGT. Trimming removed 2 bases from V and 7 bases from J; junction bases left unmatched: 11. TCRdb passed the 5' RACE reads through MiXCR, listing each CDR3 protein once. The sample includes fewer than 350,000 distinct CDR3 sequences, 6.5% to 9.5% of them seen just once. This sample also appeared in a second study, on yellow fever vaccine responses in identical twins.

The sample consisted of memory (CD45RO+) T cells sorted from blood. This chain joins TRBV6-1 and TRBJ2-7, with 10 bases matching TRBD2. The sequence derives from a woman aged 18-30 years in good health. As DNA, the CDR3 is TGTGCCAGCAGTGAACGAGGGCTAGCGGGAGTAGATGAGCAGTACTTC. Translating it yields CASSERGLAGVDEQYF.